Detailed here is one T cell receptor (beta chain). Trimming cost V 4 bases and J 10 bases, with 14 bases left between them. From germline, CDR1 is SGHTA and CDR2 FQGNSA. The CDR3 is 14 residues long. This sample is drawn from a study of control samples from healthy donors and cancer patients. Generated by immunoSEQ multiplex PCR, the TCRdb table keeps only in-frame clones and is missing some. This table has roughly 20,000 clones, 65% to 90% appearing once. This sequence was found in a man aged 55 to 70 with head and neck cancer. The J gene is TRBJ1-6, the V gene TRBV7-2; D remains ambiguous. The sample comprised PBMCs. As DNA, the CDR3 is TGTGCCAGCAGCTCCCTCCCGGTCGCGTCACCCCTCCACTTT. Translating it yields CASSSLPVASPLHF.